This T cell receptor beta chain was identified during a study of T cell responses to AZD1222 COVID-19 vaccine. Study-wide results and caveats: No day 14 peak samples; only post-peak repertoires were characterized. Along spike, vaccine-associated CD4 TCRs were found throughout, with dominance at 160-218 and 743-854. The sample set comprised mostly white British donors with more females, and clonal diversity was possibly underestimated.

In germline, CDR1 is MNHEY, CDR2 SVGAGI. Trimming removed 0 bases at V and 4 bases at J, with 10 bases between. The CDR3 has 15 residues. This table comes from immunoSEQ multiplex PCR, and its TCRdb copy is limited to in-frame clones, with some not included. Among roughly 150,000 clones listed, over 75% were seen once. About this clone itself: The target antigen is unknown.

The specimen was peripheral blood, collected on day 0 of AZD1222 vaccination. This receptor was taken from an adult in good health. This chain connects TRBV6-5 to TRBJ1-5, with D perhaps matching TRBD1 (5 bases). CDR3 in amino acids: CASSYSTGANQPQHF. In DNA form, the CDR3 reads TGTGCCAGCAGTTACTCAACAGGCGCTAATCAGCCCCAGCATTTT.